This T cell receptor beta chain was identified during a study of OX40 agonist ivuxolimab in advanced cancers. Turning to the study itself: Ivuxolimab, which patients received intravenously every 2 weeks, was dosed at 0.01 to 10 mg/kg.

This CDR3 is 14 amino acids long. Germline CDR1 and CDR2: MNHEY and SMNVEV (reference sequence). J gave up 6 bases and V 3 bases, and 5 bases lay outside the gene matches. Sequencing used immunoSEQ multiplex PCR; TCRdb keeps in-frame clones, though not all of them. The profile shows around 27,000 clones, around 80% of them singletons. The gene calls are TRBV27 and TRBJ1-5; TRBD1 agrees at 7 bases. Sequencing used CD4+ or CD8+ T cells sorted from blood, obtained in a trial of the OX40 agonist ivuxolimab. This clonotype originated in an adult with an advanced solid tumor such as melanoma, head and neck, liver or kidney cancer. In DNA, the CDR3 is TGTGCCAGCAGTTTCTCAGGGGGGAGTCAGCCCCAGCATTTT. Translating gives CASSFSGGSQPQHF.